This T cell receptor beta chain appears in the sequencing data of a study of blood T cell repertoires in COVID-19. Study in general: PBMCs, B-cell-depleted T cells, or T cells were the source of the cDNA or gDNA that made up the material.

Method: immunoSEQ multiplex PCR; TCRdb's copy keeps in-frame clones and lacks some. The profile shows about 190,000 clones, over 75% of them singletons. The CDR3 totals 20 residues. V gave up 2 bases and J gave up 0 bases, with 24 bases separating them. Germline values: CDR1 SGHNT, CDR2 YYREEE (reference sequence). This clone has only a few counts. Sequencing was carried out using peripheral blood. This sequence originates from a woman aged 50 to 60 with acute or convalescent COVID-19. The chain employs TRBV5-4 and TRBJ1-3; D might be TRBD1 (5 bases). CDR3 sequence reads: CASSLHPSGAGILSGNTIYF. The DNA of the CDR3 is TGTGCCAGCAGCTTACATCCGTCAGGAGCAGGGATTCTCTCTGGAAACACCATATATTTT.